This is a list of T cell receptor beta chains from one sample in a study of cytomegalovirus exposure and HLA in healthy donors. Libraries were prepared by immunoSEQ multiplex PCR; TCRdb keeps only in-frame clonotypes and omits some of them. The table records fewer than 150,000 clones, about 80% of them present only once. Sequences were obtained from PBMCs. These TCRs come from a man aged 40-50 years in good health and CMV-seropositive. CDR3s include the opening cysteine and the closing phenylalanine or tryptophan. A D gene is named only where the DNA matches it firmly.

TRBJ2-7 TRBD2 TRBV2 CASRRVSGRLYEQYF
TRBJ1-1 - TRBV9 CASSVGDWNTEAFF
TRBJ2-5 TRBD2 TRBV4-1 CASSHRTSGVQETQYF
TRBJ1-4 TRBD1 TRBV28 CASSSGGWSEKLFF
TRBJ2-1 - TRBV16 CASSPLLAASSYNEQFF
TRBJ2-3 - TRBV11-1 CASGLGHATDTQYF
TRBJ2-2 - TRBV7-7 CASSSLGGRLFF
TRBJ2-7 TRBD2 TRBV7-2 CASSTRSPGTTSVQYF
TRBJ1-1 - TRBV6-6 CAISESGGSGTEAFF
TRBJ2-7 TRBD2 TRBV7-9 CASSLEGLGTSGIREQYF
TRBJ2-2 - TRBV6-4 CASSDSYTGELFF
TRBJ1-6 TRBD1 TRBV28 CASSLYFGTGGESPLHF
TRBJ2-7 TRBD2 TRBV18 CASSPSGTAYEQYF
TRBJ1-1 - TRBV7-9 CASSFPETAFF
TRBJ1-2 - TRBV28 CASSLDSNYGYTF
TRBJ1-2 TRBD1 TRBV11-2 CASSFDRDGYTF
TRBJ2-7 TRBD2 TRBV6-5 CASSYSMGTTSYEQYF
TRBJ2-3 TRBD1 TRBV29-1 CSVEARGSDTQYF